This T cell receptor (beta chain) was retrieved from a study of blood T cells in healthy people across ages. Study-level points and caveats: Those diversity estimates obtained from one million T cells were thought to be underestimates.

In this sample, this clonotype turned up many times. Its matching antigen is unknown. Peripheral blood samples of 9.5 to 10 milliliters were drawn from each donor. Each sample provided at least 6 micrograms of extracted total RNA. The CDR3 length is 17 residues. Germline CDR1 and CDR2: MDHEN and SYDVKM. The V and J ends lost 3 bases and 0 bases, in that order; junction bases with no gene match: 6. A second PCR, run for about 7 to 11 cycles, used a sample-barcoded 5' primer plus a J-beta primer mix. Sequencing recovered at least 2.5 million CDR3-containing paired-end reads from each sample. TCRdb redid the calling of the 5' RACE reads with MiXCR, one entry per CDR3 protein. Of hundreds of thousands of distinct CDR3 sequences in the sample, 45% to 60% were seen once.

This receptor was taken from a woman of 80 years or more in good health. This chain joins TRBV28 and TRBJ2-4; TRBD1 matches at 9 bases. Sequencing was carried out using blood. CDR3 region: CASSFSGTGLAKNIQYF. CDR3 sequence (DNA): TGTGCCAGCAGTTTCTCCGGGACAGGGCTAGCCAAAAACATTCAGTACTTC.